This T cell receptor (beta chain) was sequenced for a study of OX40 agonist ivuxolimab in advanced cancers. In the study overall: Melanoma, hepatocellular carcinoma, head and neck or renal cell cancer occurred in dose-escalation patients.

TCRdb's copy holds only in-frame clones and misses some; the assay was immunoSEQ multiplex PCR. Of about 100,000 clones listed, approximately 87% were seen once; the top ten hold about 1.5%. The germline V gene has CDR1 KGHSH and CDR2 LQKENI. V was pared by 0 bases and J by 5 bases, with 6 bases of the junction left unmatched. The CDR3 is made up of 16 amino acids. This chain connects TRBV18 to TRBJ2-1; 8 bases are shared with TRBD2. The TCR sequence derives from an adult with an advanced solid tumor such as melanoma, head and neck, liver or kidney cancer. The specimen comprised CD4+ or CD8+ T cells sorted from blood, sampled in a trial of the OX40 agonist ivuxolimab. CDR3 bases: TGTGCCAGCTCACCACCCCCCGGGAGGGGGGACAATGAGCAGTTCTTC. Amino acid sequence: CASSPPPGRGDNEQFF.